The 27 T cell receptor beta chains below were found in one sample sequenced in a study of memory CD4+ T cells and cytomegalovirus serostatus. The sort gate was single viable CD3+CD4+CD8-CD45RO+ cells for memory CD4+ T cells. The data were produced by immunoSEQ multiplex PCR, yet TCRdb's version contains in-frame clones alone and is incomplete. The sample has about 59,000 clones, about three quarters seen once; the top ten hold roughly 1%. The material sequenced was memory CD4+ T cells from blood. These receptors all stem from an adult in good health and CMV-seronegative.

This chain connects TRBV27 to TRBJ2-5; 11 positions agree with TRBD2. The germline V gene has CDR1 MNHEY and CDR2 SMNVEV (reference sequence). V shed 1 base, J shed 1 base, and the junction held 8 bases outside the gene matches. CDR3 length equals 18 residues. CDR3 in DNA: TGTGCCAGCAGTTTATTCTTCCCAGGGACTAGCGGCCAAGAGACCCAGTACTTC. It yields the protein CASSLFFPGTSGQETQYF.

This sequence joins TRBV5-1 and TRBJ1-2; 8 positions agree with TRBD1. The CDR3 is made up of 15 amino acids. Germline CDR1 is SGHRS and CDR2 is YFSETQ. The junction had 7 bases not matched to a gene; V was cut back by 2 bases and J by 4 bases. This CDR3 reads CASSLRDRKPYGYTF. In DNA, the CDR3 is TGCGCCAGCAGCTTAAGGGACAGGAAGCCCTATGGCTACACCTTC.

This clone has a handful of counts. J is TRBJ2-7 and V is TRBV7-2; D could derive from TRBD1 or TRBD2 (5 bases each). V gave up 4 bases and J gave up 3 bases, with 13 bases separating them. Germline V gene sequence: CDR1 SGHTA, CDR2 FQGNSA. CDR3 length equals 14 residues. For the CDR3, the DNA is TGTGCCAGCAGCTCCCGGGACCGCCGCTACGAGCAGTACTTC. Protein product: CASSSRDRRYEQYF.

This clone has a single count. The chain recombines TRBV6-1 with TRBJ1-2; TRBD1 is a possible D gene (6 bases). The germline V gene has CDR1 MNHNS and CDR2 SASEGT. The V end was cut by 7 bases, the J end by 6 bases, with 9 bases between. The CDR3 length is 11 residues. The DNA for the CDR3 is TGTGCCAGCACACAGGGCCATGGCTACACCTTC. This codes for CASTQGHGYTF.

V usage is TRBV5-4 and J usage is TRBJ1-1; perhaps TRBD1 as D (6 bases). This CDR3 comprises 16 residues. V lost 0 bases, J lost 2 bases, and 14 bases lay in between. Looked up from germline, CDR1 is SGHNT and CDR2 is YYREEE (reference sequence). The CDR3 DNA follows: TGTGCCAGCAGCTTGGAGGGGAGGGGGATAAACACTGAAGCTTTCTTT. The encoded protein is CASSLEGRGINTEAFF.

The DNA of the CDR3 is TGTGCCAGCAGCCATTCCGGGACTAGCGGGAGTAATGAGCAGTTCTTC. Its translation is CASSHSGTSGSNEQFF. This chain joins TRBV7-3 and TRBJ2-1, with 14 bases lining up with TRBD2. V was clipped by 5 bases and J by 7 bases; unmatched bases: 7. The CDR3 has 16 amino acids. Germline V gene data show CDR1 as SGHTA and CDR2 as FQGTGA.

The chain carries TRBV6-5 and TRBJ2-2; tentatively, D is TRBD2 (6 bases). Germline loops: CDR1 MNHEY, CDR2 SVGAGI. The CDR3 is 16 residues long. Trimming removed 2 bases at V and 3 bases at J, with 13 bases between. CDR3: CASSYGGSGYTGELFF. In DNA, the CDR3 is TGTGCCAGCAGTTACGGCGGTAGCGGTTACACCGGGGAGCTGTTTTTT.

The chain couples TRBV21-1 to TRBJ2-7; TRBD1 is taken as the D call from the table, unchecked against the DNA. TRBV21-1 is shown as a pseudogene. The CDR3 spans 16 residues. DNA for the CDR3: TGTGCCAGCAGGGTTCCGAAGGGACAGGGGAGCTACGAGCAGTACTTC. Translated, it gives CASRVPKGQGSYEQYF.

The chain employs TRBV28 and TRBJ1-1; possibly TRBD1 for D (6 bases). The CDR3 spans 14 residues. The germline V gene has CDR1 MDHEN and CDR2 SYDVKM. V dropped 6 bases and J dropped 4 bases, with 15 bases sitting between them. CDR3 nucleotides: TGTGCCAGCAGGTCCCCTCGGGGGGCCACTGAAGCTTTCTTT. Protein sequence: CASRSPRGATEAFF.

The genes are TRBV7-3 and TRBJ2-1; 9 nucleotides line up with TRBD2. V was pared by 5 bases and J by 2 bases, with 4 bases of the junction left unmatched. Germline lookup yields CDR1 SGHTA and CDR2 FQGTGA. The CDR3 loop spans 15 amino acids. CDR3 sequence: CASSPRTSAYNEQFF. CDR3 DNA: TGTGCCAGCAGCCCGAGGACTAGCGCCTACAATGAGCAGTTCTTC.

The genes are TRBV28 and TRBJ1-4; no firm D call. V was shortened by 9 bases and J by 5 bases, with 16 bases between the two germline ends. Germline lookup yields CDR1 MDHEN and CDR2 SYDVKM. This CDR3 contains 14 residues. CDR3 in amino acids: CASHPRRSNEKLFF. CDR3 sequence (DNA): TGTGCCAGTCATCCTCGCAGGTCAAATGAAAAACTGTTTTTT.

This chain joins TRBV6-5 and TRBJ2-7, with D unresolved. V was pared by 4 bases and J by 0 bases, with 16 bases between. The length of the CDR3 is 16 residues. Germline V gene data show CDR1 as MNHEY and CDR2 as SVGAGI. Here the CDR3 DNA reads TGTGCCAGCAGTTCGTCAACCCCAAGGAGCTCCTACGAGCAGTACTTC. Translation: CASSSSTPRSSYEQYF.

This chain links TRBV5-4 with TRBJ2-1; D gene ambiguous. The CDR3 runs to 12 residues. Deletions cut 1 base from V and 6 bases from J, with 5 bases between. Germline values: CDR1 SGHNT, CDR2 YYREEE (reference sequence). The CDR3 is CASSLLPNEQFF. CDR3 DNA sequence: TGTGCCAGCAGCTTGCTTCCCAATGAGCAGTTCTTC. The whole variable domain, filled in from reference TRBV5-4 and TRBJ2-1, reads ETGVTQSPTHLIKTRGQQVTLRCSSQSGHNTVSWYQQALGQGPQFIFQYYREEENGRGNFPPRFSGLQFPNYSSELNVNALELDDSALYLCASSLLPNEQFFGPGTRLTVL.

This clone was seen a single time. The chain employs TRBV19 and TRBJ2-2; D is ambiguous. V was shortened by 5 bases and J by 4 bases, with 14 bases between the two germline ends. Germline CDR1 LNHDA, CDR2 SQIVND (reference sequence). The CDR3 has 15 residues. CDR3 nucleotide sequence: TGTGCCAGTAGTCATTCGCACTCAGGCACCGGGGAGCTGTTTTTT. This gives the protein CASSHSHSGTGELFF.

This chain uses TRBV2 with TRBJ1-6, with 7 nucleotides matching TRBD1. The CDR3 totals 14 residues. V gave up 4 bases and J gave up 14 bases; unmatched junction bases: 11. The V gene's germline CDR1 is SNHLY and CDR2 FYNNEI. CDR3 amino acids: CASSGRTGDYTLHF. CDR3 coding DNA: TGTGCCAGCAGTGGCCGGACAGGCGACTATACCCTCCACTTT.

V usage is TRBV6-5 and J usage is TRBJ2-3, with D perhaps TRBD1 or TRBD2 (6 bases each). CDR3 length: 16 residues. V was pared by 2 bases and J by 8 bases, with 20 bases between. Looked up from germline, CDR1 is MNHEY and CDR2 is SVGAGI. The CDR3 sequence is CASSYTWTAGQGTQYF. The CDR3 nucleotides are TGTGCCAGCAGTTACACCTGGACAGCGGGCCAAGGTACGCAGTATTTT.

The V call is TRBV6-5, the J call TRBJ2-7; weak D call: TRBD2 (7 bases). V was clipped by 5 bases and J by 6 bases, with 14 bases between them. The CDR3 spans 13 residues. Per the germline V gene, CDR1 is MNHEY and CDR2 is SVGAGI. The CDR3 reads CASSSGTFSEQYF. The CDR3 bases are TGTGCCAGCAGTAGCGGGACATTCAGCGAGCAGTACTTC.

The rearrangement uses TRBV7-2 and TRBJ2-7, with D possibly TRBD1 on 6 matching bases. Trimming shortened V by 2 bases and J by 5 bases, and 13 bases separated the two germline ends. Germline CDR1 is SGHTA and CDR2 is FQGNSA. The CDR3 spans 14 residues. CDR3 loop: CASSLMAGAHEQYF. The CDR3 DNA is TGTGCCAGCAGCTTAATGGCAGGGGCCCACGAGCAGTACTTC.

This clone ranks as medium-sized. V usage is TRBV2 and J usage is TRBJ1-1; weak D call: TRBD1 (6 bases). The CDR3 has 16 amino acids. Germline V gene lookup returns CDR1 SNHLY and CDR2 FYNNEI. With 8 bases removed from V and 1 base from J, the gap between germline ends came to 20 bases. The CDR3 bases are TGTGCCAGCGAGGGGCCGGGGACAACCTCGAACACTGAAGCTTTCTTT. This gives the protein CASEGPGTTSNTEAFF. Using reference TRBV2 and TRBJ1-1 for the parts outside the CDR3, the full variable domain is EPEVTQTPSHQVTQMGQEVILRCVPISNHLYFYWYRQILGQKVEFLVSFYNNEISEKSEIFDDQFSVERPDGSNFTLKIRSTKLEDSAMYFCASEGPGTTSNTEAFFGQGTRLTVV.

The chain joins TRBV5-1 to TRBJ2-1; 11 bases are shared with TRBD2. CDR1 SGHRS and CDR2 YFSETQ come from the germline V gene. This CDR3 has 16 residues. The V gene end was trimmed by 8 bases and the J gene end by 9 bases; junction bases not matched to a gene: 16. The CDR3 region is CARRYDLSGRAVEQFF. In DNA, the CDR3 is TGCGCCAGGAGGTACGACCTTAGCGGGAGGGCCGTTGAGCAGTTCTTC.

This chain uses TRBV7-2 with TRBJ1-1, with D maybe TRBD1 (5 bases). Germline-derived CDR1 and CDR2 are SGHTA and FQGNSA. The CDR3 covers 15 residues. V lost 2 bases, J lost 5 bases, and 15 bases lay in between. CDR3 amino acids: CASSLFRTLGTEAFF. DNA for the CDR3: TGTGCCAGCAGCTTATTTAGGACACTGGGAACTGAAGCTTTCTTT.

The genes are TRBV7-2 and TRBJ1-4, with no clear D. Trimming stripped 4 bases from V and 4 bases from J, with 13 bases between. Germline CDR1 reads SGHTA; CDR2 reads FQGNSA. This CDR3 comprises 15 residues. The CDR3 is CASSYSRVHNEKLFF. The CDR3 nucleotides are TGTGCCAGCAGCTACTCCCGGGTCCATAATGAAAAACTGTTTTTT.

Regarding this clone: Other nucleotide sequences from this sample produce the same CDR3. The CDR3: CASSPRGRGNQPQHF. CDR3 bases: TGTGCCAGCAGTCCTAGGGGGCGCGGCAATCAGCCCCAGCATTTT. V is TRBV6-5 and J is TRBJ1-5, with 7 bases aligning to TRBD1. Germline V lookup: CDR1 MNHEY, CDR2 SVGAGI. J gave up 2 bases and V 5 bases, and 6 bases lay outside the gene matches. There are 15 residues in the CDR3.

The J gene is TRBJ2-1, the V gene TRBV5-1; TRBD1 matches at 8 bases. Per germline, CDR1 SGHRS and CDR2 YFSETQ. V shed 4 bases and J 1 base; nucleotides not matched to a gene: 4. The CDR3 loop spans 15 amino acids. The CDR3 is CASSETGGSYNEQFF. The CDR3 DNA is TGCGCCAGCAGCGAAACAGGGGGATCCTACAATGAGCAGTTCTTC.

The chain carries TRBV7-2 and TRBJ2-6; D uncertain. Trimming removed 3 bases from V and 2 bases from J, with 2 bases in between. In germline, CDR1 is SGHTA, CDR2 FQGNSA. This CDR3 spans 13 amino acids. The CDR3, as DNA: TGTGCCAGCAGCTTTGCTGGGGCCAACGTCCTGACTTTC. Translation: CASSFAGANVLTF.

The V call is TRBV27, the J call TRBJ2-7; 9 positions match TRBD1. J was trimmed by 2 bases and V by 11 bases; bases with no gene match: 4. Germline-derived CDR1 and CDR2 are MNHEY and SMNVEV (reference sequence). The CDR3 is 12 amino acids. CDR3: CAGGTGPYEQYF. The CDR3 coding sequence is TGTGCCGGGGGGACAGGGCCCTACGAGCAGTACTTC.

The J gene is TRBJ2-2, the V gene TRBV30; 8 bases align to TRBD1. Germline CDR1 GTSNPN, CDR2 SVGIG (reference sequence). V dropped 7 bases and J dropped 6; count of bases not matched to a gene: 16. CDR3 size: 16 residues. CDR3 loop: CASTRGRRGRPGELFF. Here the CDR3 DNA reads TGTGCCTCTACCCGAGGGCGCAGGGGGCGCCCCGGGGAGCTGTTTTTT.